Below, 27 T cell receptor beta chains from the same sample are listed, as sequenced in a study of T cell repertoires in cytomegalovirus infection. MiXCR, applied by TCRdb to the reads, yields one record per CDR3 protein. The sample has around 530,000 distinct CDR3 sequences; about 26% are singletons. What was sequenced was PBMCs. These receptors came from a human donor in good health (CMV status not recorded). Some clones in this sample may be carry-over from other donors' samples.

The V call is TRBV10-1, the J call TRBJ2-5; maybe TRBD1 (5 bases). The length of the CDR3 is 14 residues. Trimming stripped 3 bases from V and 5 bases from J, with 13 bases between. Per the germline V gene, CDR1 is WNHNN and CDR2 is SYGVQD (reference sequence). CDR3 residues: CASSDPAAGETQYF. The CDR3 bases are TGCGCCAGCAGTGACCCGGCAGCAGGGGAGACCCAGTACTTC.

The rearrangement uses TRBV5-4 and TRBJ2-3; 7 bases map to TRBD2. The J segment lost 2 bases and the V segment lost 6 bases, leaving 3 bases of the junction unmatched. Germline V lookup: CDR1 SGHNT, CDR2 YYREEE (reference sequence). The CDR3 is made up of 13 amino acids. The CDR3 is CASTSGTTDTQYF. As DNA, the CDR3 is TGTGCCAGCACTAGCGGAACCACAGATACGCAGTATTTT.

The rearrangement uses TRBV19 and TRBJ1-5; D gene uncertain. In germline, CDR1 is LNHDA, CDR2 SQIVND (reference sequence). V dropped 1 base and J dropped 6 bases, with 4 bases sitting between them. The CDR3 loop spans 12 amino acids. CDR3 loop: CASSIVGQPQHF. CDR3 DNA sequence: TGTGCCAGTAGTATAGTAGGTCAGCCCCAGCATTTT.

There are a few counts of this clonotype. The chain has TRBV19 and TRBJ2-7, with 10 bases lining up with TRBD2. The trim removed 7 bases at V and 3 bases at J, leaving 12 bases unmatched. This CDR3 region has 16 residues. The germline V gene has CDR1 LNHDA and CDR2 SQIVND (reference sequence). The CDR3: CASTKAAGTSDYEQYF. For the CDR3, the DNA is TGTGCCAGTACTAAAGCGGCCGGGACTAGCGACTACGAGCAGTACTTC.

This clonotype was detected only a few times. The genes are TRBV20-1 and TRBJ2-1, with TRBD2 matching over 7 bases. Germline V gene sequence: CDR1 DFQATT, CDR2 SNEGSKA (reference sequence). The trim removed 3 bases at V and 10 bases at J, leaving 12 bases unmatched. The CDR3 covers 14 residues. The CDR3: CSARLGGGAEEQFF. The CDR3 nucleotides read TGCAGTGCTAGGTTGGGGGGAGGGGCGGAGGAGCAGTTCTTC.

In regard to this clonotype: This may arise from a read error, as a much more abundant clone is one base away. The chain recombines TRBV7-6 with TRBJ2-1; 8 bases fit TRBD2. Germline trimming cut 4 bases from V and 8 bases from J; bases unmatched to any gene: 19. There are 18 residues in the CDR3. Per germline, CDR1 SGHVS and CDR2 FNYEAQ. CDR3 in amino acids: CASSSVSSGRSQFHEQFF. CDR3 DNA: TGTGCCAGCAGCTCAGTATCCAGCGGGAGAAGCCAATTTCATGAGCAGTTCTTC.

The rearrangement links TRBV27 to TRBJ1-6, with D possibly matching TRBD1 (5 bases). CDR1 MNHEY and CDR2 SMNVEV come from the germline V gene (reference sequence). Trimming took 6 bases from V and 2 from J, leaving 20 bases between them. This CDR3 spans 18 amino acids. The CDR3 DNA follows: TGTGCCAGCAGCCCATCCCTCAGCGGGGGAGCCTATAATTCACCCCTCCACTTT. The encoded protein is CASSPSLSGGAYNSPLHF.

This clonotype has a count of ten or more. The chain combines TRBV7-8 with TRBJ2-7, with no clear D. Germline assignment: CDR1 SGHVS and CDR2 FQNEAQ. V was shortened by 0 bases and J by 2 bases, with 11 bases between the two germline ends. The CDR3 contains 15 residues. CDR3 bases: TGTGCCAGCAGCTTAGCTAGTAACGGCCCCTACGAGCAGTACTTC. It encodes CASSLASNGPYEQYF.

Only a few counts were recorded for this clonotype. Given the absence of the conserved phenylalanine or tryptophan at the CDR3 end, a read error is likely. The limits of the CDR3 on the DNA are not certain, so only TCRdb's listed CDR3 is given. V usage is TRBV28 and J usage is TRBJ1-1; the table names TRBD1, a call not compared with the DNA. With termini counted, the CDR3 has 11 amino acids. Germline loops: CDR1 MDHEN, CDR2 SYDVKM. CDR3 region: CASSSPYGNHM.

The V and J genes are TRBV6-1 and TRBJ2-3, with D perhaps TRBD2 (6 bases). The CDR3 consists of 16 residues. V was pared by 7 bases and J by 4 bases, with 21 bases between. Germline CDR1 reads MNHNS; CDR2 reads SASEGT. Here the CDR3 reads CASTKPGLANPDTQYF. The CDR3 bases are TGTGCCAGCACCAAACCGGGCCTAGCGAACCCAGATACGCAGTATTTT.

This chain connects TRBV7-4 to TRBJ1-4; D not certain. Trimming removed 2 bases from V and 5 bases from J, with 9 bases in between. The CDR3 has 14 amino acids. Germline V lookup: CDR1 SGHVT, CDR2 SQSDAQ. CDR3 DNA: TGTGCCAGCAGCTTACAAGCGGCGAATGAAAAACTGTTTTTT. Residues: CASSLQAANEKLFF.

This clonotype was seen at least ten times. The gene calls are TRBV7-2 and TRBJ1-5; D is uncertain. Germline CDR1 reads SGHTA; CDR2 reads FQGNSA. V lost 5 bases and J 5 bases, leaving 16 bases between the germline ends. This CDR3 is 15 amino acids long. The CDR3 loop reads CASSPGVQMHQPQHF. The DNA of the CDR3 is TGTGCCAGCAGCCCTGGGGTCCAGATGCATCAGCCCCAGCATTTT.

The chain uses TRBV10-3 and TRBJ1-4; D uncertain. V shed 3 bases and J shed 6 bases, with 11 bases lying between them. Per the germline V gene, CDR1 is ENHRY and CDR2 is SYGVKD. This CDR3 comprises 14 residues. CDR3 coding DNA: TGTGCCATCAGTGACTCCCGAATTTATGAAAAACTGTTTTTT. Translating it yields CAISDSRIYEKLFF.

The chain is built from TRBV6-2 or TRBV6-3 and TRBJ2-6, with unresolved D. The germline V gene has CDR1 MNHEY and CDR2 SVGEGT. The CDR3 runs 15 residues. Trimming pared 5 bases from V and 0 bases from J, leaving 8 bases between. CDR3 loop: CASSEVASGANVLTF. In nucleotides, the CDR3 is TGTGCCAGCAGTGAAGTTGCCTCTGGGGCCAACGTCCTGACTTTC.

The chain employs TRBV19 and TRBJ1-1, with no clear D. The germline CDR1 and CDR2 sequences are LNHDA and SQIVND (reference sequence). With 3 bases removed from V and 1 base from J, the gap between germline ends came to 9 bases. CDR3 length equals 14 residues. CDR3 DNA: TGTGCCAGTAGTATTTTTCGCGGGAACACTGAAGCTTTCTTT. It is translated as CASSIFRGNTEAFF. The full variable domain, rest sourced from reference TRBV19 and TRBJ1-1, is DGGITQSPKYLFRKEGQNVTLSCEQNLNHDAMYWYRQDPGQGLRLIYYSQIVNDFQKGDIAEGYSVSREKKESFPLTVTSAQKNPTAFYLCASSIFRGNTEAFFGQGTRLTVV.

This chain links TRBV24-1 with TRBJ2-3; D ambiguous. The germline V and J ends were trimmed by 7 bases and 3 bases, with 16 bases remaining between them. The CDR3 covers 15 residues. Per the germline V gene, CDR1 is KGHDR and CDR2 is SFDVKD. DNA for the CDR3: TGTGCCACCAGCCCTAGAGGAAAGGGTACAGATACGCAGTATTTT. Amino acid sequence: CATSPRGKGTDTQYF.

The J gene is TRBJ1-3, the V gene TRBV6-2 or TRBV6-3; maybe TRBD1 (5 bases). The CDR3 extends over 18 amino acids. Germline V gene data show CDR1 as MNHEY and CDR2 as SVGEGT. Trimming pared 1 base from V and 0 bases from J, leaving 16 bases between. CDR3 in DNA: TGTGCCAGCAGTTACTTATGGTCCGGGACCGACTCTGGAAACACCATATATTTT. Amino acids: CASSYLWSGTDSGNTIYF.

The chain has TRBV6-5 and TRBJ2-7, with TRBD1 identical over 8 bases. CDR1 and CDR2 from the germline V gene are MNHEY and SVGAGI. The CDR3 spans 15 residues. V trimming: 4 bases; J trimming: 0 bases; junction bases outside the gene matches: 5. The CDR3 DNA reads as TGTGCCAGCAGTTCCCGGACAGGGAGCTCCTACGAGCAGTACTTC. Translating it yields CASSSRTGSSYEQYF.

This rearrangement joins TRBV24-1 to TRBJ2-3; TRBD2 matches at 9 bases. The CDR3 has 14 amino acids. Trimming took 9 bases from V and 4 from J; bases not matched to a gene: 7. Looked up from germline, CDR1 is KGHDR and CDR2 is SFDVKD. In nucleotides, the CDR3 is TGTGCCACCGAGCCTAGCGGGAAATCAGATACGCAGTATTTT. Translation: CATEPSGKSDTQYF.

The chain employs TRBV20-1 and TRBJ2-1, with TRBD2 identical over 8 bases. The CDR3 is 16 residues long. The J segment lost 0 bases and the V segment lost 5 bases, leaving 9 bases of the junction unmatched. CDR1 and CDR2 from the germline V gene are DFQATT and SNEGSKA (reference sequence). The CDR3 DNA follows: TGCAGTGCTCCCGGGACTAGGGAAACCTCCTACAATGAGCAGTTCTTC. Amino acid sequence: CSAPGTRETSYNEQFF.

This clonotype was detected only a few times. The V call is TRBV4-3, the J call TRBJ2-2; a weak D match, TRBD2 (6 bases). The CDR3 is 15 residues long. Trimming stripped 1 base from V and 0 bases from J, with 6 bases between. In germline, CDR1 is LGHNA, CDR2 YSLEER. As DNA, the CDR3 is TGCGCCAGCAGCCAAGCGGGGGCGAACACCGGGGAGCTGTTTTTT. Amino acids: CASSQAGANTGELFF.

The J gene is TRBJ2-3, the V gene TRBV6-6; no reliable D call. Between the trimmed V and J ends, which lost 2 bases and 3 bases, there was a span of 15 bases. CDR3 size: 16 residues. The germline V gene has CDR1 MNHNY and CDR2 SVGAGI (reference sequence). The DNA of the CDR3 is TGTGCCAGCAGTTACCCTACCGGACCCGGGACAGATACGCAGTATTTT. This sequence encodes CASSYPTGPGTDTQYF.

The V and J genes are TRBV28 and TRBJ1-2; D is uncertain. This CDR3 spans 14 amino acids. Germline CDR1 MDHEN, CDR2 SYDVKM. V was pared by 3 bases and J by 3 bases, with 11 bases between. The DNA for the CDR3 is TGTGCCAGCAGTTTTCCCCGGCTGGACTATGGCTACACCTTC. Translated: CASSFPRLDYGYTF.

This chain joins TRBV20-1 and TRBJ2-7, with TRBD2 matching 13 bases. There are 15 residues in the CDR3. CDR1 is DFQATT, CDR2 SNEGSKA, per germline (reference sequence). The trim removed 4 bases at V and 0 bases at J, leaving 3 bases unmatched. The CDR3 DNA reads TGCAGTGCTATGGGGACTAGCGGGAACTCCTACGAGCAGTACTTC. Translated: CSAMGTSGNSYEQYF.

This sequence joins TRBV6-5 and TRBJ1-4; no clear D gene. V shed 2 bases and J shed 6 bases, with 10 bases lying between them. The CDR3 totals 14 residues. The germline V gene has CDR1 MNHEY and CDR2 SVGAGI. The CDR3 loop reads CASSYSSAYEKLFF. CDR3 DNA: TGTGCCAGCAGTTACAGTTCTGCTTATGAAAAACTGTTTTTT.

The V gene is TRBV6-2 or TRBV6-3, the J gene TRBJ1-5, with 8 bases fitting TRBD1. The V gene's germline CDR1 is MNHEY and CDR2 SVGEGT. There are 16 residues in the CDR3. The V segment lost 7 bases and the J segment 5 bases; nucleotides outside the gene matches: 13. The DNA of the CDR3 is TGTGCCAGCACCCTCTCTACAGGGGGTTTCGATCAGCCCCAGCATTTT. Its translation: CASTLSTGGFDQPQHF.

The sample holds a few counts of this clonotype. The chain has TRBV9 and TRBJ1-6; D is perhaps TRBD1 (5 bases). V lost 3 bases and J 10 bases, leaving 11 bases between the germline ends. The CDR3 is 13 residues long. Germline V gives CDR1 SGDLS, CDR2 YYNGEE. The CDR3 nucleotides read TGTGCCAGCAGCGGCGGAGGACAATCACCCCTCCACTTT. It yields the protein CASSGGGQSPLHF.